The entry that follows covers one T cell receptor beta chain sequence. This clone's antigen is unknown. No much larger clone is present one base from it, and per-base qualities are unavailable. Collaborating institutions collected whole blood in K2EDTA tubes following their own protocols. For TCRbeta analysis, collaborator samples were shipped as frozen whole blood, as isolated PBMCs, or as DNA extracted from either sample type. TCRbeta CDR3 regions were amplified from genomic DNA by means of the immunoSEQ Assay, a bias-controlled multiplex PCR. From the authors' description of their analysis: The number of nucleated cells in each sample was estimated by amplification of reference gene primers within the assay. To quantify the absolute abundance of each unique TCRbeta CDR3 rearrangement, sequence reads were collapsed and filtered. Productive Simpson clonality was computed per sample as the square root of Simpson's diversity index over productive rearrangements. The table was pulled from immuneACCESS by TCRdb, which kept in-frame rearrangements only. Such tables lose some clones; where checked, under half of the loss comes from unresolved V genes, and the rest has no known cause. Clone size and the V and J calls come from that table; the DNA yielded D and trimming. The table for this sample lists about 180,000 clones; 65% to 90% of them were counted only once. The top ten clonotypes cover about 9.7% of the sample.

The data were obtained in a study of blood T cell repertoires in COVID-19 (dated by TCRdb to about 2020). The study in broad terms: Samples covering the acute and convalescent phases of COVID-19 were provided by collaborators in the United States, Italy and Spain. The prospective study material was composed of cDNA or gDNA derived from T cells, B-cell-depleted T cells, or PBMCs. Subjects who had been exposed to COVID-19, were actively infected with it, or had recovered from it provided the deeply sampled blood TCRbeta repertoires that made up the dataset. The repertoires were made available in a free public database intended to serve as a resource for research on the immune response to SARS-CoV-2. The samples were drawn from two sources: the first 160 participants of the ongoing ImmuneRACE study, and some 1,300 subjects contributed by 6 global collaborators. Nearly every sample came with metadata listing a de-identified subject ID, COVID-19 status, age in years and sex. Where HLA class I and class II types were available, the types were taken from metadata supplied by the sample provider, not from assay-based typing.

From the cysteine up to the phenylalanine, the CDR3 has a length of 13 residues. Solely the CDR3 DNA is kept, with 39 bases framed from the first base. Germline trimming: 4 bases from V, 8 bases from J; junction bases outside gene matches: 4. The germline V gene encodes CDR1 LNHDA and CDR2 SQIVND (reference sequence). The paper as a whole reports these results and caveats: The quantity of clinical and demographic metadata differed by source and by participant and was supplied without curation.

This clonotype was obtained from a middle-aged man with active or convalescent COVID-19. The rearranged chain carries TRBV19 and TRBJ2-1, and 8 junction bases match TRBD2. The sample consisted of peripheral blood. The CDR3 in this case is CASSRLAFDEQFF. DNA sequence: TGTGCCAGTAGTAGACTAGCGTTCGATGAGCAGTTCTTC.